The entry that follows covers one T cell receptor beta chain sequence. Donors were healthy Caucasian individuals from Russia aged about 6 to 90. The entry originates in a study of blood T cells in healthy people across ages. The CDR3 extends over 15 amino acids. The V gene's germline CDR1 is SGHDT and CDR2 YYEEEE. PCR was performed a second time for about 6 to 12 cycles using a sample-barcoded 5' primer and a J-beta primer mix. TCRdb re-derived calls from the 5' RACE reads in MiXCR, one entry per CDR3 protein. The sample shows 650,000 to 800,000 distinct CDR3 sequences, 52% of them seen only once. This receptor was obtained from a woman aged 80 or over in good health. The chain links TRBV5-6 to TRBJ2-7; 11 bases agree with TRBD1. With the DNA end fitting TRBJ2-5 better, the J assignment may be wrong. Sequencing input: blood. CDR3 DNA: TGTGCCAGCAGTTCGGACAGGGGGCCAAGGCAGACCCAGTACTTC. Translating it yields CASSSDRGPRQTQYF.